Given below is one TCR beta chain in context. Treatment reported: randomized to nivolumab then ipilimumab (arm A) or the reverse (arm B). Patients had received no earlier DNA-damaging chemotherapy. From thawed PBMCs, live CD3+CD8+ cells negative for CD19 and CD56 were sorted. This entry comes from a study of sequential checkpoint blockade in melanoma. Study-level information: First-line arms were nivolumab then ipilimumab, or the reverse, randomized 1:1. After both sequences, patients received maintenance nivolumab.

Using immunoSEQ multiplex PCR, the repertoire was profiled, and TCRdb retains in-frame clones only, with some absent. The sample shows 14,000 or so clones, 70% to 85% of them seen only once. Germline-derived CDR1 and CDR2 are MNHEY and SVGAGI. CDR3 length equals 15 residues. The V segment lost 0 bases and the J segment 6 bases; nucleotides outside the gene matches: 5. This specimen consisted of CD8+ T cells sorted from blood (inferred from file names), obtained from a patient given nivolumab and ipilimumab in sequence. J is TRBJ1-2 and V is TRBV6-5; 9 nucleotides match TRBD1. This sequence originates from a human donor with melanoma. CDR3 sequence: CASSYSTGGSDGYTF. CDR3 DNA sequence: TGTGCCAGCAGTTACTCGACAGGGGGATCAGATGGCTACACCTTC.